The entry below describes one T cell receptor beta chain. The table came from immunoSEQ multiplex PCR; TCRdb's copy has only in-frame clones and leaves some out. Altogether 400,000 to 450,000 clones are present, approximately 92% being singletons, with the ten largest covering 5% to 7%. The ends were cut back, 3 bases at V and 5 bases at J, with 10 bases in the middle. This CDR3 has 13 amino acids. CDR1 and CDR2 from the germline V gene are LNHDA and SQIVND (reference sequence). This sample is drawn from a study of control samples from healthy donors and cancer patients. This sequence was found in a man between 35 and 55 years old with head and neck cancer. The rearrangement uses TRBV19 and TRBJ1-1, with no clear D. Sequenced material: PBMCs. CDR3 loop: CASSIGVWTEAFF. CDR3 sequence (DNA): TGTGCCAGTAGTATCGGGGTTTGGACTGAAGCTTTCTTT.